Shown below are 27 T cell receptor beta chains from a single sample sequenced in a study of a mutant IDH1 vaccine in newly diagnosed glioma. Data came from immunoSEQ multiplex PCR; TCRdb stores just in-frame clones and leaves some out. The repertoire holds over 50,000 clones, with roughly 72% as singletons. The time point: week 47, end of study. Vaccine doses each comprised 300 ug of mutant IDH1 20-mer peptide, with topical imiquimod. The antigens of these receptors remain unknown. The sequences come from PBMCs, collected from a glioma patient whose treatment included an IDH1 peptide vaccine. The receptor source for this set is a woman between 40 and 50 years old with glioma. Some clones in this sample may be carry-over from other donors' samples.

This chain links TRBV11-2 with TRBJ2-7, with 8 bases that match TRBD1. Germline CDR1 is SGHAT and CDR2 is FQNNGV. With V trimmed by 6 bases and J by 5 bases, 6 bases remained unmatched. The CDR3 totals 13 residues. CDR3 coding DNA: TGTGCCAGCAGGCGGACAGGGTCAAACGAGCAGTACTTC. Residues: CASRRTGSNEQYF.

The CDR3 DNA is TGTGCCTGGAGTGTAGTTGGGGATGAGCAGTACTTC. The encoded protein is CAWSVVGDEQYF. This rearrangement joins TRBV30 to TRBJ2-7; D is unclear. V lost 0 bases and J lost 7, with 10 bases in between. The CDR3 has 12 amino acids. The V gene's germline CDR1 is GTSNPN and CDR2 SVGIG (reference sequence).

The rearrangement links TRBV5-1 to TRBJ1-4, with 7 bases that match TRBD1. The CDR3 has 13 residues. After removal of 4 bases from V and 6 bases from J, the junction contained 3 bases not matched to a gene. The V gene's germline CDR1 is SGHRS and CDR2 YFSETQ. DNA of the CDR3: TGCGCCAGCAGCCCCGGGACAGATGAAAAACTGTTTTTT. Translated, it gives CASSPGTDEKLFF. The complete variable domain, with remaining parts taken from reference TRBV5-1 and TRBJ1-4, reads KAGVTQTPRYLIKTRGQQVTLSCSPISGHRSVSWYQQTPGQGLQFLFEYFSETQRNKGNFPGRFSGRQFSNSRSEMNVSTLELGDSALYLCASSPGTDEKLFFGSGTQLSVL.

The chain recombines TRBV5-4 with TRBJ2-5; the match to TRBD1 covers 7 bases. V was pared by 6 bases and J by 2 bases, with 4 bases of the junction left unmatched. CDR1 SGHNT and CDR2 YYREEE come from the germline V gene (reference sequence). The CDR3 spans 13 residues. In nucleotides, the CDR3 is TGTGCCAGCACCGGGACAGCACAAGAGACCCAGTACTTC. This encodes CASTGTAQETQYF.

Remarks on this clone: The junction and the germline gene differ at one end; a read error may be behind it. The chain joins TRBV19 to TRBJ1-1; possible D gene TRBD1, 6 bases. This CDR3 has 14 amino acids. The germline V gene has CDR1 LNHDA and CDR2 SQIVND (reference sequence). The CDR3 spells CASSSSGQLTEAFF. The CDR3 coding sequence is TGTGCTAGTAGTTCTTCAGGACAGCTCACTGAAGCTTTCTTT.

CDR3 amino acids: CASRLPGQGNYGYTF. CDR3 DNA: TGTGCCAGTAGGCTTCCGGGACAGGGAAACTATGGCTACACCTTC. The chain employs TRBV19 and TRBJ1-2; TRBD1 aligns across 9 bases. The trim removed 6 bases at V and 2 bases at J, leaving 7 bases unmatched. This CDR3 has 15 residues. Germline V gene data show CDR1 as LNHDA and CDR2 as SQIVND (reference sequence).

The chain is built from TRBV7-2 and TRBJ1-2; 12 nucleotides match TRBD1. Trimming took 5 bases from V and 5 from J; bases not matched to a gene: 6. Per the germline V gene, CDR1 is SGHTA and CDR2 is FQGNSA. The length of the CDR3 is 15 residues. CDR3 bases: TGTGCCAGCAGCCCCGGGACAGGGGGCATTTATGGCTACACCTTC. Encoded protein: CASSPGTGGIYGYTF.

The V gene is TRBV4-1, the J gene TRBJ2-5, with TRBD1 matching over 8 bases. The length of the CDR3 is 13 residues. From germline, CDR1 is MGHRA and CDR2 YSYEKL. With V trimmed by 4 bases and J by 4 bases, 2 bases remained unmatched. The CDR3 here is CASSLTGGETQYF. CDR3 nucleotides: TGCGCCAGCAGCCTAACAGGGGGAGAGACCCAGTACTTC.

J is TRBJ2-3 and V is TRBV5-1, with 8 bases identical to TRBD2. Germline trimming cut 0 bases from V and 6 bases from J; bases unmatched to any gene: 6. The CDR3 extends over 15 amino acids. Germline assignment: CDR1 SGHRS and CDR2 YFSETQ. The CDR3 DNA sequence: TGCGCCAGCAGCTTGGCCGGGACTAGTCGGGATACGCAGTATTTT. Protein: CASSLAGTSRDTQYF.

This chain's CDR3 is CASSRYTSNGYGYTF. In nucleotides, the CDR3 is TGTGCCAGCAGTAGATACACTTCCAATGGCTATGGCTACACCTTC. The chain combines TRBV6-1 with TRBJ1-2; D unresolved. V gave up 5 bases and J gave up 4 bases, with 17 bases separating them. Germline-derived CDR1 and CDR2 are MNHNS and SASEGT. CDR3 length: 15 amino acids.

This clone has only a few counts. V is TRBV5-1 and J is TRBJ1-4, with a weak D call TRBD1 (5 bases). The germline V and J ends were trimmed by 0 bases and 6 bases, with 9 bases remaining between them. Germline V gene sequence: CDR1 SGHRS, CDR2 YFSETQ. The CDR3 extends over 14 amino acids. The CDR3 sequence: CASSLGRGDEKLFF. DNA of the CDR3: TGCGCCAGCAGCTTGGGAAGGGGTGATGAAAAACTGTTTTTT.

The V gene is TRBV28, the J gene TRBJ1-1; the D is unclear. Trimming pared 2 bases from V and 0 bases from J, leaving 10 bases between. The CDR3 spans 15 residues. Per the germline V gene, CDR1 is MDHEN and CDR2 is SYDVKM. CDR3 protein: CASSLARNMNTEAFF. DNA for the CDR3: TGTGCCAGCAGTTTAGCCAGGAACATGAACACTGAAGCTTTCTTT. Combining the CDR3 with reference TRBV28 and TRBJ1-1 gives the whole variable domain DVKVTQSSRYLVKRTGEKVFLECVQDMDHENMFWYRQDPGLGLRLIYFSYDVKMKEKGDIPEGYSVSREKKERFSLILESASTNQTSMYLCASSLARNMNTEAFFGQGTRLTVV.

The CDR3 loop reads CASSVTSLAETQYF. CDR3 nucleotides: TGTGCCAGCAGCGTAACCAGCCTGGCGGAGACCCAGTACTTC. The chain recombines TRBV9 with TRBJ2-5; D unclear. CDR3 length: 14 residues. Germline V gene sequence: CDR1 SGDLS, CDR2 YYNGEE. With 1 base removed from V and 5 bases from J, the gap between germline ends came to 12 bases.

The chain recombines TRBV5-8 with TRBJ1-1; 7 bases align to TRBD1. This CDR3 is built from 16 residues. The V gene end was trimmed by 0 bases and the J gene end by 1 base; junction bases not matched to a gene: 6. Germline lookup yields CDR1 SGHTS and CDR2 YDEGEE. CDR3 bases: TGTGCCAGCAGCTTGGAGGCCTGGACAGGGAACACTGAAGCTTTCTTT. Translating gives CASSLEAWTGNTEAFF. The variable domain in full, completed from reference TRBV5-8 and TRBJ1-1, reads EAGVTQSPTHLIKTRGQQATLRCSPISGHTSVYWYQQALGLGLQFLLWYDEGEERNRGNFPPRFSGRQFPNYSSELNVNALELEDSALYLCASSLEAWTGNTEAFFGQGTRLTVV.

This clone has a handful of counts. This chain joins TRBV2 and TRBJ1-1; D ambiguous. The CDR3 extends over 12 amino acids. The V and J ends lost 4 bases and 3 bases respectively, with 6 bases between them. Germline V gene sequence: CDR1 SNHLY, CDR2 FYNNEI. DNA of the CDR3: TGTGCCAGCAGTGTAGCTGACACTGAAGCTTTCTTT. It encodes CASSVADTEAFF.

The V gene is TRBV7-9, the J gene TRBJ1-3; TRBD1 matches at 8 bases. Looked up from germline, CDR1 is SEHNR and CDR2 is FQNEAQ (reference sequence). The CDR3 contains 16 residues. Germline trimming cut 3 bases from V and 1 base from J; bases unmatched to any gene: 5. The CDR3 region is CASSFWTGLSGNTIYF. CDR3 nucleotide sequence: TGTGCCAGCAGCTTTTGGACAGGGCTGTCTGGAAACACCATATATTTT.

The V call is TRBV21-1, the J call TRBJ2-7; TRBD1, the table's D call, was not compared with the DNA. TRBV21-1 is labeled a pseudogene. CDR3 size: 15 residues. This CDR3 is CASSNPPPRQYEQYF. CDR3 sequence (DNA): TGTGCCAGCAGCAATCCCCCCCCTAGACAGTACGAGCAGTACTTC.

The V and J genes are TRBV6-1 and TRBJ1-3, with a possible D match to TRBD1 (5 bases). V was shortened by 2 bases and J by 0 bases, with 26 bases between the two germline ends. The germline CDR1 and CDR2 sequences are MNHNS and SASEGT. The CDR3 contains 21 residues. DNA for the CDR3: TGTGCCAGCAGTGAACGTTGGGGTAAAAAAAGGGGAGAGTTCTCTGGAAACACCATATATTTT. It codes for CASSERWGKKRGEFSGNTIYF.

The CDR3 is CASSAWRASTDTQYF. CDR3 bases: TGTGCCAGCAGCGCCTGGAGGGCGAGCACAGATACGCAGTATTTT. The chain recombines TRBV9 with TRBJ2-3, with D perhaps matching TRBD2 (6 bases). With 3 bases removed from V and 0 bases from J, the gap between germline ends came to 11 bases. Germline-derived CDR1 and CDR2 are SGDLS and YYNGEE. This CDR3 is built from 15 residues.

This chain connects TRBV5-4 to TRBJ2-7; possibly TRBD1 for D (6 bases). Trimming removed 1 base at V and 6 bases at J, with 11 bases between. Germline CDR1 is SGHNT and CDR2 is YYREEE (reference sequence). The CDR3 consists of 13 residues. The chain's CDR3 is CASSLRTAIEQYF. The CDR3 DNA reads as TGTGCCAGCAGCTTGCGGACAGCTATCGAGCAGTACTTC. Full variable domain (missing parts from reference TRBV5-4 and TRBJ2-7): ETGVTQSPTHLIKTRGQQVTLRCSSQSGHNTVSWYQQALGQGPQFIFQYYREEENGRGNFPPRFSGLQFPNYSSELNVNALELDDSALYLCASSLRTAIEQYFGPGTRLTVT.

The rearrangement uses TRBV19 and TRBJ1-1, with D perhaps TRBD1 (5 bases). Per germline, CDR1 LNHDA and CDR2 SQIVND (reference sequence). Trimming took 6 bases from V and 4 from J, leaving 12 bases between them. This CDR3 has 13 amino acids. For the CDR3, the DNA is TGTGCCAGTAGCCAGGGCGGCTTCACTGAAGCTTTCTTT. This gives the protein CASSQGGFTEAFF.

This sequence joins TRBV5-1 and TRBJ2-1; tentative D call: TRBD2 (5 bases). The CDR3 length is 16 residues. Trimming pared 1 base from V and 10 bases from J, leaving 21 bases between. Per the germline V gene, CDR1 is SGHRS and CDR2 is YFSETQ. The CDR3 here is CASSLRLGERNEEQFF. The DNA for the CDR3 is TGCGCCAGCAGCTTGCGTTTAGGAGAGCGGAATGAGGAGCAGTTCTTC.

This chain links TRBV15 with TRBJ1-1, with a weak D call TRBD1 (5 bases). V was shortened by 0 bases and J by 6 bases, with 5 bases between the two germline ends. The CDR3 is 12 amino acids. Germline loops: CDR1 LNHNV, CDR2 YYDKDF (reference sequence). CDR3 amino acids: CATSREGAEAFF. The CDR3 coding sequence is TGTGCCACCAGCAGAGAAGGGGCTGAAGCTTTCTTT.

This clone was seen only a few times. V and J are TRBV4-1 and TRBJ1-5; D gene uncertain. This CDR3 spans 15 amino acids. The germline gives CDR1 MGHRA, CDR2 YSYEKL. Trimming cost V 4 bases and J 4 bases, with 14 bases left between them. The DNA for the CDR3 is TGCGCCAGCAGCCGCTATCAGGAGGATAATCAGCCCCAGCATTTT. The encoded protein is CASSRYQEDNQPQHF.

The chain has TRBV5-4 and TRBJ1-1; D is uncertain. The V and J ends lost 1 base and 5 bases respectively, with 12 bases between them. CDR1 and CDR2 from the germline V gene are SGHNT and YYREEE (reference sequence). This CDR3 has 14 residues. The CDR3 spells CASSLTRGRTEAFF. The CDR3 DNA follows: TGTGCCAGCAGCTTGACTCGTGGGAGGACTGAAGCTTTCTTT.

The gene calls are TRBV18 and TRBJ1-1; D unclear. This CDR3 spans 14 amino acids. V was shortened by 0 bases and J by 4 bases, with 9 bases between the two germline ends. Germline loops: CDR1 KGHSH, CDR2 LQKENI. The CDR3, as DNA: TGTGCCAGCTCACCACCGAACAAGGGCACTGAAGCTTTCTTT. Translation: CASSPPNKGTEAFF.

A word on this clone: Other DNA sequences from this sample encode an identical CDR3 as well. The chain combines TRBV9 with TRBJ2-2; D gene ambiguous. Germline CDR1 is SGDLS and CDR2 is YYNGEE. V gave up 2 bases and J gave up 5 bases, with 4 bases separating them. This CDR3 comprises 12 residues. The CDR3 DNA follows: TGTGCCAGCAGCGTCTCTACCGGGGAGCTGTTTTTT. Protein product: CASSVSTGELFF.